This is a list of T cell receptor beta chains from one sample in a study of CD8+CD57+ T cells in acquired aplastic anemia. TCRdb called the reads again in MiXCR, with one record for every CDR3 protein. In the table there are about 190,000 distinct CDR3 sequences, 54% of which are singletons. The sequenced material came from sorted CD4+, CD8+, or CD8+CD57+ T cells (not recorded which) from PBMCs. All receptors come from a human donor in good health, serving as a control. CDR3s include the opening cysteine and the closing phenylalanine or tryptophan. Fields, in order: V gene, J gene, clone size, D gene, CDR3 DNA, CDR3 protein. A D gene is named only where the DNA matches it firmly. The size field is filled for only some rows; it gives once, few, many or a size class.

>TRBV29-1|TRBJ2-1|-|-
TGCAGCGTTGTACTAGGGACAAGAAGAGGGTCCTACAATGAGCAGTTCTTC
CSVVLGTRRGSYNEQFF
>TRBV7-2|TRBJ2-6|many|-
TGTGCCAGCAGGGCCTGGACAGACCTACGACTTGAGTCTGGGGCCAACGTCCTGACTTTC
CASRAWTDLRLESGANVLTF
>TRBV29-1|TRBJ2-2|-|-
TGCAGCGTTGTGGGGTTTGGACCTGGCGGGGAGCTGTTTTTT
CSVVGFGPGGELFF
>TRBV18|TRBJ1-5|-|TRBD1
TGTGCCAGCTCACCGGTAACAGGGGTAATCAATCAGCCCCAGCATTTT
CASSPVTGVINQPQHF
>TRBV6-5|TRBJ2-5|many|TRBD1
TGTGCCAGCAGTTACTCTCCGGGACAGGGGATAGGGGAGACCCAGTACTTC
CASSYSPGQGIGETQYF
>TRBV11-2|TRBJ2-6|-|-
TGTGCCAGCAGCTTAGGCGGGGGCAGCCGGGTAGCTTTC
CASSLGGGSRVAF
>TRBV29-1|TRBJ2-7|few|-
TGCAGCGTTGAGCGCCAAAACGAGCAGTACTTC
CSVERQNEQYF
>TRBV20-1|TRBJ2-7|many|-
TGCAGTGCTAGAACTCTCGAAGACCTGAACGAGCAGTACTTC
CSARTLEDLNEQYF
>TRBV28|TRBJ1-5|many|-
TGTGCCAGCAGTTACCACGCCCTTCACCAGCCCCAGCATTTT
CASSYHALHQPQHF
>TRBV25-1|TRBJ2-1|-|-
TGCGCCAGCAGTTTAGACATTTTTACAAATGAGCAGTTCTTC
CASSLDIFTNEQFF
>TRBV7-6|TRBJ2-5|-|-
TGTGCCAGCCCCTGGGGGACCCAGTACTTC
CASPWGTQYF
>TRBV15|TRBJ2-7|-|TRBD1
TGTGCCACCAGCAGGAGACAGGGGAATAACGAGCAGTACTTC
CATSRRQGNNEQYF
>TRBV29-1|TRBJ2-7|many|-
TGCAGCGCCCTCAGGGACTCCGAGCAGTACTTC
CSALRDSEQYF
>TRBV9|TRBJ2-3|many|-
TGTGCCAGCAGCGTAGCTAGCGATACGCAGTATTTT
CASSVASDTQYF
>TRBV7-2|TRBJ2-1|-|-
TGTGCCAGCAGCTTAAGATCCTACAATGAGCAGTTCTTC
CASSLRSYNEQFF
>TRBV4-3|TRBJ1-1|-|-
TGCGCCAGCAGCCTTCGGACAGACAACACTGAAGCTCTCTTT
CASSLRTDNTEALF
>TRBV5-5|TRBJ2-5|few|-
TGTGCCAGCAGCTCCCCCCGCAATAGGGGCGACCAAGAGACCCAGTACTTC
CASSSPRNRGDQETQYF
>TRBV24-1|TRBJ1-1|-|-
TGTGCCACCAGTGACCGCACCAGACCGACTGAAGCTTTCTTT
CATSDRTRPTEAFF
>TRBV14|TRBJ2-5|once|-
TGTGCCAGCAGTCCCCTAACCTTGTTGGAAAAGGAGACCCAGTACTTC
CASSPLTLLEKETQYF
>TRBV7-9|TRBJ2-7|many|TRBD2
TGTGCCAGCAGCTTAAGCGGGGGGTTCTACGAGCAGTACTTC
CASSLSGGFYEQYF
>TRBV4-2|TRBJ1-2|-|-
TGTGCCAGCAGCCAAGATTTAGGCAGGGGAAGCTATGGCTACACCTTC
CASSQDLGRGSYGYTF